This T cell receptor beta chain is from a study of shared clonotypes between healthy human individuals. Concerning this clone: No antigen is known for it.

Regarding the study as a whole: The sampled material consisted only of blood, and tissue repertoires are likely to differ. The study drew on few donors, limiting represented genetic and exposure-history diversity. Large depth notwithstanding, sorted-subset sequencing proved incomplete by rarefaction.

V was pared by 5 bases and J by 3 bases, with 5 bases of the junction left unmatched. There are 14 residues in the CDR3. Germline V gives CDR1 MDHEN, CDR2 SYDVKM. Profiled with immunoSEQ multiplex PCR; TCRdb holds only in-frame clones, not every one. Altogether some 1.5 million clones are present, approximately 98% being singletons, with the ten largest covering 0.4% to 0.55%. The chain joins TRBV28 to TRBJ1-2, with TRBD1 identical over 8 bases. The sample taken for sequencing was naive CD4+ T cells sorted from blood. Subset indicated: CD45RA+ positively selected. This sequence was found in a man aged 25-40 years in good health. CDR3 coding DNA: TGTGCCAGCAGTCTGGGACAGGTGGACTATGGCTACACCTTC. Amino acids: CASSLGQVDYGYTF.